This TCR beta chain was found in a study of T cell responses to AZD1222 COVID-19 vaccine. Study-wide results and limits: In the spike-specific TCR repertoire, nearly half reportedly target unmutated variant regions. Donors were largely white British and mainly female; clonal diversity was possibly underestimated. Repertoires were obtained solely post-peak T cell response. Spike-specific TCR repertoires showed rising breadth and depth after two AZD1222 doses.

CDR1 and CDR2 from the germline V gene are ENHRY and SYGVKD. V lost 4 bases and J 1 base, leaving 12 bases between the germline ends. The CDR3 consists of 15 residues. Remarks on this clone: What it binds is unknown.

Assay used: immunoSEQ multiplex PCR; TCRdb lists only in-frame clones, some missing. The table shows about 120,000 clones, with roughly 88% occurring only once. The chain joins TRBV10-3 to TRBJ2-3; tentatively, D is TRBD2 (6 bases). This receptor was taken from an adult in good health. The specimen was peripheral blood, collected on day 0 of AZD1222 vaccination. The CDR3 sequence: CAISAEGTRTDTQYF. Written as DNA, the CDR3 is TGTGCCATCAGTGCGGAGGGAACCCGCACAGATACGCAGTATTTT.